Listed below are T cell receptor beta chains from one sample, sequenced in a study of shared clonotypes between healthy human individuals. The assay was immunoSEQ multiplex PCR, and TCRdb's table has in-frame clones only and misses some. The sample consists of approximately 1.1 million clones, around 78% of them appearing once. Sequences were obtained from memory CD4+ T cells from PBMCs. All receptors derive from a man between 18 and 35 years old in good health. Some clones in this sample may be carry-over from other donors' samples. Each CDR3 is given with its conserved first and last residue. The D gene is left open where the match is weak. Some rows have no size entry. The others give once, few or many, or a class for an expanded clone.

clone size	J gene	D gene	V gene	CDR3 protein	CDR3 DNA
NA	TRBJ1-5	TRBD1	TRBV30	CAWRETGGLNQPQHF	TGTGCCTGGAGGGAAACAGGGGGGTTAAATCAGCCCCAGCATTTT
once	TRBJ2-2	NA	TRBV5-4	CASSQHGGELFF	TGTGCCAGCAGCCAGCACGGAGGGGAGCTGTTTTTT
NA	TRBJ2-7	TRBD2	TRBV28	CASSLMGLAYYEQYF	TGTGCCAGCAGTTTAATGGGACTAGCCTACTACGAGCAGTACTTC
few	TRBJ2-3	NA	TRBV7-2	CASSLGQSTDTQYF	TGTGCCAGCAGCTTAGGGCAGAGCACAGATACGCAGTATTTT
NA	TRBJ1-4	NA	TRBV19	CASSIRGPGINEKLFF	TGTGCCAGTAGTATAAGAGGGCCAGGGATTAATGAAAAACTGTTTTTT
NA	TRBJ1-1	NA	TRBV2	CASSEAQGRGGTEAFF	TGTGCCAGCAGTGAAGCGCAGGGCAGGGGTGGTACTGAAGCTTTCTTT
few	TRBJ1-2	NA	TRBV7-6	CASSLGGDYGYTF	TGTGCCAGCAGCTTAGGAGGGGACTATGGCTACACCTTC
NA	TRBJ2-4	NA	TRBV4-1	CASSQEGGAEYF	TGCGCCAGCAGCCAAGAAGGTGGGGCCGAGTACTTC
NA	TRBJ2-1	TRBD2	TRBV7-2	CASSPGTGTSIVNEQFF	TGTGCCAGCAGTCCTGGGACCGGGACTAGTATCGTCAATGAGCAGTTCTTC
NA	TRBJ1-2	NA	TRBV11-2	CASSGVWRSSGYTF	TGTGCCAGCAGCGGCGTGTGGAGGTCATCTGGCTACACCTTC
NA	TRBJ2-7	TRBD2	TRBV27	CASSSSGSSYEQYF	TGTGCCAGCAGTAGTAGCGGGTCCTCCTACGAGCAGTACTTC
few	TRBJ2-6	NA	TRBV2	CASRYESSGANVLTF	TGTGCCAGTAGGTATGAGAGCTCTGGGGCCAACGTCCTGACTTTC
NA	TRBJ2-3	NA	TRBV5-4	CASSGVSTDTQYF	TGTGCCAGCAGCGGGGTCAGCACAGATACGCAGTATTTT
NA	TRBJ2-4	NA	TRBV28	CASSSPGLLLAKNIQYF	TGTGCCAGCAGTTCCCCGGGGCTGTTACTAGCCAAAAACATTCAGTACTTC
few	TRBJ2-1	TRBD1	TRBV9	CASSGGQGTVGEQFF	TGTGCCAGCAGCGGGGGACAGGGAACAGTCGGTGAGCAGTTCTTC
NA	TRBJ2-5	NA	TRBV11-2	CASSHRRETQYF	TGTGCCAGCAGTCACCGGCGGGAGACCCAGTACTTC
NA	TRBJ1-2	NA	TRBV6-1	CASSPADIVYGYTF	TGTGCCAGCAGTCCGGCCGACATAGTCTATGGCTACACCTTC
few	TRBJ1-5	NA	TRBV19	CASRQHHSNQPQHF	TGTGCCAGTAGACAACACCACAGCAATCAGCCCCAGCATTTT
NA	TRBJ1-2	NA	TRBV7-3	CASSSQGQIYGYTF	TGTGCCAGCAGCTCCCAGGGGCAGATCTATGGCTACACCTTC
NA	TRBJ2-3	NA	TRBV20-1	CSANALYF	TGCAGTGCCAACGCTCTGTATTTT
NA	TRBJ1-5	NA	TRBV7-9	CASSDSNQPQHF	TGTGCCAGCAGCGATTCTAATCAGCCCCAGCATTTT
NA	TRBJ2-1	NA	TRBV29-1	CSVVGFPGPLYNEQFF	TGCAGCGTTGTCGGGTTTCCAGGCCCTCTCTACAATGAGCAGTTCTTC
few	TRBJ2-3	TRBD2	TRBV25-1	CATASSGGATDTQYF	TGTGCCACCGCGTCTAGCGGGGGTGCCACAGATACGCAGTATTTT
NA	TRBJ2-5	NA	TRBV5-1	CASSLQGRETQYF	TGCGCCAGCAGCTTGCAGGGGCGAGAGACCCAGTACTTC
NA	TRBJ1-3	TRBD1	TRBV28	CASSLSTGTGGNTIYF	TGTGCCAGCAGTCTAAGCACCGGGACAGGGGGAAACACCATATATTTT
NA	TRBJ1-4	NA	TRBV6-6	CASSKGTPATNEKLFF	TGTGCCAGCAGTAAAGGGACGCCTGCAACTAATGAAAAACTGTTTTTT
NA	TRBJ1-1	NA	TRBV7-9	CASSLRQSLGTEAFF	TGTGCCAGCAGCTTAAGACAGTCTCTGGGCACTGAAGCTTTCTTT
NA	TRBJ2-3	TRBD1	TRBV29-1	CSAEGAVDTQYF	TGCAGCGCCGAGGGGGCCGTGGATACGCAGTATTTT
NA	TRBJ1-2	NA	TRBV19	CASSSGPNYGYTF	TGTGCCAGTAGTTCAGGACCGAACTATGGCTACACCTTC
NA	TRBJ2-1	TRBD1	TRBV11-3	CASSYGQGARSYNEQFF	TGTGCCAGCAGCTACGGACAGGGGGCGCGGTCCTACAATGAGCAGTTCTTC
NA	TRBJ1-6	TRBD1	TRBV6-5	CASSADRGNSPLHF	TGTGCCAGCAGTGCGGACAGGGGTAATTCACCCCTCCACTTT
NA	TRBJ2-3	NA	TRBV5-1	CASSLVAGSTDTQYF	TGCGCCAGCAGCTTGGTCGCGGGGTCGACAGATACGCAGTATTTT
NA	TRBJ1-2	TRBD1	TRBV11-1	CASGQGAYYGYTF	TGTGCCAGCGGCCAGGGGGCTTACTATGGCTACACCTTC
few	TRBJ2-1	NA	TRBV28	CASSSPSTGDSEQFF	TGTGCCAGCAGTTCGCCTAGCACCGGGGATAGTGAGCAGTTCTTC
NA	TRBJ1-1	TRBD1	TRBV12-5	CASGWTGQGRNTEAFF	TGTGCTAGTGGTTGGACGGGACAGGGTAGGAACACTGAAGCTTTCTTT
few	TRBJ2-3	TRBD2	TRBV10-3	CAISDPGLAGKGTDTQYF	TGTGCCATCAGTGATCCGGGACTAGCGGGAAAAGGGACAGATACGCAGTATTTT
NA	TRBJ2-5	NA	TRBV5-1	CASSLAGAEAQETQYF	TGCGCCAGCAGCTTGGCCGGCGCAGAAGCCCAAGAGACCCAGTACTTC
NA	TRBJ1-1	NA	TRBV11-2	CASSFEQTYTEAFF	TGTGCCAGCAGCTTCGAACAGACATACACTGAAGCTTTCTTT
few	TRBJ2-2	NA	TRBV30	CAWSRFRAGELFF	TGTGCCTGGAGTCGCTTTCGGGCCGGGGAGCTGTTTTTT
once	TRBJ1-3	TRBD1	TRBV6-5	CASARDSHSGNTIYF	TGTGCCAGTGCCCGGGACAGCCATTCTGGAAACACCATATATTTT
NA	TRBJ2-3	TRBD2	TRBV15	CATSREERGYTQYF	TGTGCCACCAGCAGGGAAGAGCGGGGATATACGCAGTATTTT
NA	TRBJ1-2	TRBD1	TRBV30	CAWSSGTGIGYTF	TGTGCCTGGAGTTCAGGGACAGGGATCGGCTACACCTTC
NA	TRBJ2-7	NA	TRBV7-9	CARETRGPFSYEQYF	TGTGCCAGAGAAACTCGGGGACCCTTCTCCTACGAGCAGTACTTC
NA	TRBJ2-7	TRBD2	TRBV6-5	CASSYTGLAASEQYF	TGTGCCAGCAGTTATACGGGACTAGCGGCTTCCGAGCAGTACTTC
NA	TRBJ2-5	NA	TRBV5-5	CASSLGSGFQETQYF	TGTGCCAGCAGCTTGGGCAGCGGGTTCCAAGAGACCCAGTACTTC
NA	TRBJ2-3	NA	TRBV4-3	CASSQVWQGGDTQYF	TGCGCCAGCAGCCAAGTGTGGCAGGGTGGAGATACGCAGTATTTT
NA	TRBJ2-3	NA	TRBV27	CASSFGLDTQYF	TGTGCCAGCAGTTTTGGCCTAGATACGCAGTATTTT
NA	TRBJ2-3	TRBD1	TRBV7-3	CASSPGTGIDTQYF	TGTGCCAGCAGCCCCGGGACAGGGATAGATACGCAGTATTTT
NA	TRBJ1-3	TRBD1	TRBV4-3	CASSLDRGDTIYF	TGCGCCAGCAGCCTCGACAGGGGGGACACCATATATTTT
NA	TRBJ2-3	TRBD2	TRBV11-2	CASSSRTSDDTQYF	TGTGCCAGCAGCTCTCGGACTAGCGATGATACGCAGTATTTT
NA	TRBJ2-3	NA	TRBV6-5	CASSPRQLSTDTQYF	TGTGCCAGCAGTCCCCGACAGCTCAGCACAGATACGCAGTATTTT
few	TRBJ2-3	NA	TRBV5-4	CASSSKDSTDTQYF	TGTGCCAGCAGTTCTAAGGACAGCACAGATACGCAGTATTTT
NA	TRBJ2-2	NA	TRBV5-1	CASSVPAGAGTGELFF	TGCGCCAGCAGCGTTCCCGCTGGGGCAGGAACCGGGGAGCTGTTTTTT